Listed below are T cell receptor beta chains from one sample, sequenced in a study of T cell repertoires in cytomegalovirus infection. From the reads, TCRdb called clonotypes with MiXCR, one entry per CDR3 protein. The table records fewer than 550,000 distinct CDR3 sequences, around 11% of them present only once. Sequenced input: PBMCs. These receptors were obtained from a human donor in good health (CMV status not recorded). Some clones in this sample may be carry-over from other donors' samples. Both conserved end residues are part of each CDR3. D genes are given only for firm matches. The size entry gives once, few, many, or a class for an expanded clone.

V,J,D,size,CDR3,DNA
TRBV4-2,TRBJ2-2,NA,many,CASSPGPTNTGELFF,TGTGCCAGCAGTCCGGGACCTACGAACACCGGGGAGCTGTTTTTT
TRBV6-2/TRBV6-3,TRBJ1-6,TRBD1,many,CASSLGTADSNSPLHF,TGTGCCAGCAGCCTCGGGACAGCGGATTCTAATTCACCCCTCCACTTT
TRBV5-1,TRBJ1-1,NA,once,CASSLVMGGRTEAFF,TGCGCCAGCAGCTTGGTGATGGGGGGGCGGACTGAAGCTTTCTTT
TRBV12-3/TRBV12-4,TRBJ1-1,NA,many,CASSLSGRWAEAFF,TGTGCCAGCAGTTTAAGTGGCAGGTGGGCTGAAGCTTTCTTT
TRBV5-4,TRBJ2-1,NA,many,CASSPRNNEQFF,TGTGCCAGCAGCCCTCGGAACAATGAGCAGTTCTTC
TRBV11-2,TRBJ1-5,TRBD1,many,CASSLQGGGQPQHF,TGTGCCAGCAGCCTTCAGGGGGGAGGGCAGCCCCAGCATTTT
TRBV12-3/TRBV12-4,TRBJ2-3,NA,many,CASSSRRTDTQYF,TGTGCCAGCAGTTCCCGACGCACAGATACGCAGTATTTT
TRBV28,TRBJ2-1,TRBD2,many,CASSSSELAGEFEQFF,TGTGCCAGCAGTTCCTCCGAACTAGCGGGAGAGTTTGAGCAGTTCTTC
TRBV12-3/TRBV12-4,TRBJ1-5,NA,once,CASSLQVESPQHF,TGTGCCAGCAGTTTACAGGTCGAGTCGCCCCAGCATTTT
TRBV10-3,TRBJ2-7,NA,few,CAISESRGGVEQYF,TGTGCCATCAGTGAGTCGAGGGGGGGGGTCGAGCAGTACTTC
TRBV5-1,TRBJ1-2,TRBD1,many,CASSIAPAGTGGANYGYTF,TGCGCCAGCAGCATCGCCCCGGCCGGGACAGGGGGTGCTAACTATGGCTACACCTTC
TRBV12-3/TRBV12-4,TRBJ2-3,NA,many,CASTESGSHTQYF,TGTGCCAGCACGGAATCAGGGTCTCATACGCAGTATTTT
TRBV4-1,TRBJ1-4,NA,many,CASSHGGEAEKLFF,TGCGCCAGCAGCCACGGGGGGGAAGCTGAAAAACTGTTTTTT
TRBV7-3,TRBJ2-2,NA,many,CASSLNGQNTGELFF,TGTGCCAGCAGCTTAAACGGACAGAACACCGGGGAGCTGTTTTTT
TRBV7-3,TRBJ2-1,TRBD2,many,CASSSSPGLARNEQFF,TGTGCCAGCAGCTCTTCACCGGGACTAGCGCGGAATGAGCAGTTCTTC